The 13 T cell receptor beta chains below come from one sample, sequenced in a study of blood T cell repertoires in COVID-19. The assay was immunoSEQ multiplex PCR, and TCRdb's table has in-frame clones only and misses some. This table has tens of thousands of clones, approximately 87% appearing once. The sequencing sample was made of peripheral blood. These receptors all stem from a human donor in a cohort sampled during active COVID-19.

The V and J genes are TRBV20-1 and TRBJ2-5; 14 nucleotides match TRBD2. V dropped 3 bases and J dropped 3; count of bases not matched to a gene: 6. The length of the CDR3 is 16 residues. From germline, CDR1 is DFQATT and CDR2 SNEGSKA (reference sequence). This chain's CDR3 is CSASAGTSGRKETQYF. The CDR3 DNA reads TGCAGTGCTAGTGCCGGGACTAGCGGGAGAAAAGAGACCCAGTACTTC.

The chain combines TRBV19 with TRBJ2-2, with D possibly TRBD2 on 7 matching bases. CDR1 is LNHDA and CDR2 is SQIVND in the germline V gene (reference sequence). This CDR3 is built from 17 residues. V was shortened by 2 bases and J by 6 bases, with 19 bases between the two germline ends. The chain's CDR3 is CASSILGGQYVPGELFF. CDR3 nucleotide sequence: TGTGCCAGTAGTATATTGGGGGGGCAGTATGTCCCCGGGGAGCTGTTTTTT. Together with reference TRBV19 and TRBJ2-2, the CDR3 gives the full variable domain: DGGITQSPKYLFRKEGQNVTLSCEQNLNHDAMYWYRQDPGQGLRLIYYSQIVNDFQKGDIAEGYSVSREKKESFPLTVTSAQKNPTAFYLCASSILGGQYVPGELFFGEGSRLTVL.

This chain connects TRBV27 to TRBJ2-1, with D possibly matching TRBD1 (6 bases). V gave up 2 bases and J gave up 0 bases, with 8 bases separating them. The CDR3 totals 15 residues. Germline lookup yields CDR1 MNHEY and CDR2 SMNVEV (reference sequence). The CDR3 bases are TGTGCCAGCAGTTTAACAGGGAGCTCCTACAATGAGCAGTTCTTC. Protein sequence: CASSLTGSSYNEQFF.

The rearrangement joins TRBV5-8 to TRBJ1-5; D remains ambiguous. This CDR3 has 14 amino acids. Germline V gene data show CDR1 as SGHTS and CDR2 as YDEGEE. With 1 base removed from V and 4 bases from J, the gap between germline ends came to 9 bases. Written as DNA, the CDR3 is TGTGCCAGCAGCTTGATAGCCACTAATCAGCCCCAGCATTTT. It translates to CASSLIATNQPQHF.

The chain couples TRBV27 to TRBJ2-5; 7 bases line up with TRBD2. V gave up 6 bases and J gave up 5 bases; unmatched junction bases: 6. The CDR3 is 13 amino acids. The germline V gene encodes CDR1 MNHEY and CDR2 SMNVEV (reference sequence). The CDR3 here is CASSSWGGETQYF. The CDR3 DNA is TGTGCCAGCAGCTCGTGGGGAGGGGAGACCCAGTACTTC.

The CDR3 region has the DNA TGTGCCAGCAGTGGCGAGGGTACGGATGGCTACACCTTC. It encodes CASSGEGTDGYTF. V and J are TRBV2 and TRBJ1-2; no clear D gene. The germline gives CDR1 SNHLY, CDR2 FYNNEI. The CDR3 totals 13 residues. The ends were cut back, 4 bases at V and 6 bases at J, with 12 bases in the middle.

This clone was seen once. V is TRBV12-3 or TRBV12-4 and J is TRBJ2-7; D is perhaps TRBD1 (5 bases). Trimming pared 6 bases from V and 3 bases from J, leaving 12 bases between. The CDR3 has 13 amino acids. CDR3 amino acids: CASRKQEIYEQYF. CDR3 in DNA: TGTGCCAGCAGAAAACAGGAGATCTACGAGCAGTACTTC.

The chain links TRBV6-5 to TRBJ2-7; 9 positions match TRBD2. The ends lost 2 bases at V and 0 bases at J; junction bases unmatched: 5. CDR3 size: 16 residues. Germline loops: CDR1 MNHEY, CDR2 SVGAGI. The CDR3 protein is CASSYEGSGSSYEQYF. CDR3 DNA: TGTGCCAGCAGTTACGAGGGTAGCGGGAGCTCCTACGAGCAGTACTTC.

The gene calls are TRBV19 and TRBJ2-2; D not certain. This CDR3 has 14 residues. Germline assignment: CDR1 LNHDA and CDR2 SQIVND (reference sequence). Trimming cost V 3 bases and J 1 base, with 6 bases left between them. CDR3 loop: CASSMALNTGELFF. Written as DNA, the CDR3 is TGTGCCAGTAGTATGGCTTTGAACACCGGGGAGCTGTTTTTT.

CDR3 in amino acids: CAWSYYRGGYGYTF. CDR3 coding DNA: TGTGCCTGGAGTTACTACAGGGGAGGCTATGGCTACACCTTC. V usage is TRBV30 and J usage is TRBJ1-2; 7 bases are shared with TRBD1. CDR3 length equals 14 residues. With V trimmed by 2 bases and J by 4 bases, 7 bases remained unmatched. The germline CDR1 and CDR2 sequences are GTSNPN and SVGIG (reference sequence).

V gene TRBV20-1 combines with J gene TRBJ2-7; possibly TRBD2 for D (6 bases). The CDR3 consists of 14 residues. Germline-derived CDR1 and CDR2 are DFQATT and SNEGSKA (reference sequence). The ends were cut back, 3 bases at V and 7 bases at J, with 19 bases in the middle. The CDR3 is CSASFGGTSGEQYF. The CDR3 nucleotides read TGCAGTGCTAGTTTCGGCGGGACCTCTGGAGAGCAGTACTTC.

The CDR3 DNA follows: TGCGCCAGCAGCCGCCACCCTCTACCGGCGGGGGATAGGGGAGCCAAAAACATTCAGTACTTC. Protein: CASSRHPLPAGDRGAKNIQYF. The chain couples TRBV4-3 to TRBJ2-4, with 7 bases aligning to TRBD2. CDR3 length: 21 amino acids. Germline V gives CDR1 LGHNA, CDR2 YSLEER. After removal of 4 bases from V and 0 bases from J, the junction contained 21 bases not matched to a gene.

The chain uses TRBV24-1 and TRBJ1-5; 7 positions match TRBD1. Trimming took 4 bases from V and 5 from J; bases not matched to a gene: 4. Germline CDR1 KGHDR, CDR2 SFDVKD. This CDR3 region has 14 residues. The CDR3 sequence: CATSEGTVYQPQHF. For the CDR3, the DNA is TGTGCCACCAGTGAGGGGACAGTTTATCAGCCCCAGCATTTT.